Following are 14 T cell receptor beta chains from one sample sequenced in a study of shared clonotypes between healthy human individuals. Clones were read by immunoSEQ multiplex PCR, and TCRdb kept only the in-frame ones, dropping some. The table includes over 2,000,000 clones, 80% to 95% detected once. CD45RO-negative CD8 cells positively selected for CCR7 made up the naive population, which excluded terminally differentiated effector memory CD45RA+ cells. Material: naive CD8+ T cells from PBMCs. The receptors derive from a man younger than 30 in good health. Some clones in this sample may be carry-over from other donors' samples.

This chain links TRBV10-3 with TRBJ2-1; 8 bases agree with TRBD2. Trimming removed 4 bases from V and 8 bases from J; junction bases left unmatched: 4. Germline V gene lookup returns CDR1 ENHRY and CDR2 SYGVKD. The CDR3 loop spans 13 amino acids. The CDR3 nucleotides are TGTGCCATCAGTGCGGGGGGGGCAGATGAGCAGTTCTTC. This encodes CAISAGGADEQFF.

The chain couples TRBV19 to TRBJ1-1; D gene unclear. Germline assignment: CDR1 LNHDA and CDR2 SQIVND (reference sequence). The CDR3 sequence is 14 residues long. Trimming cost V 0 bases and J 2 bases, with 7 bases left between them. CDR3 amino acids: CASSIDGPNTEAFF. CDR3 nucleotides: TGTGCCAGTAGTATAGATGGGCCCAACACTGAAGCTTTCTTT.

For this clone: At the DNA level, this CDR3 is encoded by other sequences in the same sample as well. This chain links TRBV27 with TRBJ2-7, with 12 nucleotides matching TRBD2. The germline gives CDR1 MNHEY, CDR2 SMNVEV (reference sequence). This CDR3 is 13 amino acids long. V lost 8 bases, J lost 3 bases, and 2 bases stayed unmatched. The CDR3 region is CASRGLAGYEQYF. The CDR3 DNA is TGTGCCAGCCGGGGACTAGCGGGCTACGAGCAGTACTTC.

V usage is TRBV27 and J usage is TRBJ2-7; 8 bases are a match to TRBD1. V was pared by 5 bases and J by 3 bases, with 9 bases of the junction left unmatched. Germline loops: CDR1 MNHEY, CDR2 SMNVEV (reference sequence). This CDR3 contains 15 residues. CDR3 nucleotide sequence: TGTGCCAGCAGTCTGCGACAGGGGAGGCACTACGAGCAGTACTTC. It encodes CASSLRQGRHYEQYF.

In its sample, this clone was seen once. The genes are TRBV29-1 and TRBJ2-7; unclear D gene. Trimming took off 7 bases at V and 4 bases at J, with 17 bases between the two ends. The CDR3 has 13 residues. Germline CDR1 and CDR2: SQVTM and ANQGSEA. CDR3 protein: CSATLRLGYEQYF. The CDR3 DNA reads TGCAGCGCCACTTTGAGGCTTGGGTACGAGCAGTACTTC.

The CDR3, as DNA: TGTGCCAGCTCACCAGTCAGGGGATCGTACCCTGGAAACACCATATATTTT. Translating gives CASSPVRGSYPGNTIYF. The rearrangement uses TRBV18 and TRBJ1-3, with D tentatively TRBD1 (6 bases). The germline V gene has CDR1 KGHSH and CDR2 LQKENI. The CDR3 loop spans 17 amino acids. V lost 2 bases and J lost 2, with 16 bases in between. Looking up the rest from reference TRBV18 and TRBJ1-3 gives the full variable domain: NAGVMQNPRHLVRRRGQEARLRCSPMKGHSHVYWYRQLPEEGLKFMVYLQKENIIDESGMPKERFSAEFPKEGPSILRIQQVVRGDSAAYFCASSPVRGSYPGNTIYFGEGSWLTVV.

With respect to this clone: Other nucleotide sequences from this sample produce the same CDR3. This chain joins TRBV11-2 and TRBJ2-7, with TRBD2 matching over 7 bases. Germline assignment: CDR1 SGHAT and CDR2 FQNNGV. The CDR3 sequence is 14 residues long. With V trimmed by 4 bases and J by 1 base, 4 bases remained unmatched. The CDR3 here is CASSWGGGSYEQYF. The DNA of the CDR3 is TGTGCCAGCAGCTGGGGGGGAGGGTCCTACGAGCAGTACTTC.

This sequence joins TRBV27 and TRBJ2-3, with D possibly being TRBD1 (5 bases). The V and J ends lost 5 bases and 0 bases respectively, with 12 bases between them. The germline V gene has CDR1 MNHEY and CDR2 SMNVEV (reference sequence). This CDR3 is 15 amino acids long. The CDR3 protein is CASSPDRASTDTQYF. In nucleotides, the CDR3 is TGTGCCAGCAGTCCTGACAGAGCTAGCACAGATACGCAGTATTTT.

This chain connects TRBV7-9 to TRBJ1-3; D is unclear. V was cut by 1 base and J by 4 bases, with 14 bases left in between. Germline V gene data show CDR1 as SEHNR and CDR2 as FQNEAQ (reference sequence). This CDR3 spans 16 amino acids. The CDR3 loop is CASSLGTRYAGNTIYF. CDR3 DNA: TGTGCCAGCAGCTTAGGTACCCGGTATGCCGGAAACACCATATATTTT.

This chain joins TRBV9 and TRBJ2-1; 7 nucleotides agree with TRBD2. J was trimmed by 2 bases and V by 4 bases; bases with no gene match: 9. Per the germline V gene, CDR1 is SGDLS and CDR2 is YYNGEE. The CDR3 runs 16 residues. The CDR3 spells CASSPGSGGTYNEQFF. CDR3 nucleotide sequence: TGTGCCAGCAGCCCCGGGTCGGGGGGAACCTACAATGAGCAGTTCTTC.

This clone was seen only once. The chain is built from TRBV28 and TRBJ1-5; D uncertain. The CDR3 is made up of 13 amino acids. V shed 3 bases and J shed 7 bases, with 10 bases lying between them. CDR1 is MDHEN and CDR2 is SYDVKM in the germline V gene. In DNA, the CDR3 is TGTGCCAGCAGTTTCGACATCGGACAGCCCCAGCATTTT. Its translation: CASSFDIGQPQHF.

The chain has TRBV9 and TRBJ1-1, with D uncertain. In germline, CDR1 is SGDLS, CDR2 YYNGEE. The CDR3 is 13 amino acids. V was shortened by 3 bases and J by 4 bases, with 10 bases between the two germline ends. The CDR3 sequence is CASSDHSGTEAFF. Here the CDR3 DNA reads TGTGCCAGCAGCGATCACAGTGGCACTGAAGCTTTCTTT.

The chain joins TRBV9 to TRBJ1-2; 10 nucleotides line up with TRBD1. Trimming cost V 6 bases and J 6 bases; bases outside gene matches: 11. Per germline, CDR1 SGDLS and CDR2 YYNGEE. The CDR3 has 15 amino acids. The CDR3 is CASTNLGGTGDGYTF. The CDR3 nucleotides read TGTGCCAGCACCAACTTAGGAGGGACAGGGGATGGCTACACCTTC.

The rearrangement links TRBV9 to TRBJ2-7, with D possibly TRBD1 on 6 matching bases. This CDR3 contains 15 residues. The germline CDR1 and CDR2 sequences are SGDLS and YYNGEE. V shed 1 base and J shed 2 bases, with 13 bases lying between them. As DNA, the CDR3 is TGTGCCAGCAGCGTACGGTCAGGGGAAACCTACGAGCAGTACTTC. It yields the protein CASSVRSGETYEQYF.